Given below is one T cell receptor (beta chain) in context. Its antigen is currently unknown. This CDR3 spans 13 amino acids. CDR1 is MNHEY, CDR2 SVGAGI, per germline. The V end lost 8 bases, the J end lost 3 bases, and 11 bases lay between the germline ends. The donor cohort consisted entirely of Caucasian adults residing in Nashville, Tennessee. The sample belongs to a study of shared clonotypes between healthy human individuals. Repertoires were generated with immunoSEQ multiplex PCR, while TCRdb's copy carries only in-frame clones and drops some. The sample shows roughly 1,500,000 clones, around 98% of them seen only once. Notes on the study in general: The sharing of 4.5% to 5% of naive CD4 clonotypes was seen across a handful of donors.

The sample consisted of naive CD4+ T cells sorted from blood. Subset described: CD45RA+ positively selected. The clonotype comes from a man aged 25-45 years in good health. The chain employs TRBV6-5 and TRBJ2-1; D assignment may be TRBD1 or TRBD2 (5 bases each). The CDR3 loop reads CASRDGYYNEQFF. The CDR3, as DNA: TGTGCCAGCCGGGACGGGTACTACAATGAGCAGTTCTTC.